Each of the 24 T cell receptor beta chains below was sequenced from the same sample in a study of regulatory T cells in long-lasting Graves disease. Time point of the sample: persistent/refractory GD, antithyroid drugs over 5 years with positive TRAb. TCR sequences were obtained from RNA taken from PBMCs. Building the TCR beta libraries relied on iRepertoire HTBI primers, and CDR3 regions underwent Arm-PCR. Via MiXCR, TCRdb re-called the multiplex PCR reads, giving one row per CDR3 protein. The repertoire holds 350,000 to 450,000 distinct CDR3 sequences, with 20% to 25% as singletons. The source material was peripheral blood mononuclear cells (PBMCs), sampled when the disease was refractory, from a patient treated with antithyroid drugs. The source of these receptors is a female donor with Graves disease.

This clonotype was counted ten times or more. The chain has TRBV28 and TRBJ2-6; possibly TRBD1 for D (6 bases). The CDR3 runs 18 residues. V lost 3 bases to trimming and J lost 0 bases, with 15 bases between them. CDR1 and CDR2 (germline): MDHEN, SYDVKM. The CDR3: CASSFRGQPYSGANVLTF. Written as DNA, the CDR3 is TGTGCCAGCAGTTTTAGGGGACAACCATACTCTGGGGCCAACGTCCTGACTTTC.

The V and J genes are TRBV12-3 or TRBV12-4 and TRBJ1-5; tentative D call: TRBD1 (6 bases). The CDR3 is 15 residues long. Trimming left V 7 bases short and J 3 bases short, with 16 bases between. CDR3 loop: CASNSGQGYNQPQHF. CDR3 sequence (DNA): TGTGCCAGCAACTCGGGACAAGGGTACAATCAGCCCCAGCATTTT.

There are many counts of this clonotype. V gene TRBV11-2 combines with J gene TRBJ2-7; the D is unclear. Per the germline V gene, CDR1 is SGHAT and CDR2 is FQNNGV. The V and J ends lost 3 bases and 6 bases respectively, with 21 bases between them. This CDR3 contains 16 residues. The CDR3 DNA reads TGTGCCAGCAGCTTTAGGGCATCGGTCACGTTGGGCGAGCAGTACTTC. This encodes CASSFRASVTLGEQYF.

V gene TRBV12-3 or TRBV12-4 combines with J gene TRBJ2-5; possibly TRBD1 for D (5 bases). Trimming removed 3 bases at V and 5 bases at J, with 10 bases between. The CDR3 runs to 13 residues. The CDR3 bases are TGTGCCAGCAGTTTCTGGGGCGATGAGACCCAGTACTTC. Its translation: CASSFWGDETQYF.

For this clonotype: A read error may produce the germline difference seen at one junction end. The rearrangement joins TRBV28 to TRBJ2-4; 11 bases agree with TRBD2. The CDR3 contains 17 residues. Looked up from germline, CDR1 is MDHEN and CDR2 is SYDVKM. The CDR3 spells CASSKSGTSGAKDIQYF. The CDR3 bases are TGTGCCAGCAGTAAATCCGGGACTAGCGGAGCCAAAGACATTCAGTACTTC. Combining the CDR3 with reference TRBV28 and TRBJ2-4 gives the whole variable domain DVKVTQSSRYLVKRTGEKVFLECVQDMDHENMFWYRQDPGLGLRLIYFSYDVKMKEKGDIPEGYSVSREKKERFSLILESASTNQTSMYLCASSKSGTSGAKDIQYFGAGTRLSVL.

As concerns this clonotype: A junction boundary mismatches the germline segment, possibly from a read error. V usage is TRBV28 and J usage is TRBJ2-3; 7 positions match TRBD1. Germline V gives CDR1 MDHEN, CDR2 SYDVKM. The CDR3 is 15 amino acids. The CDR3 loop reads CASSPGQTITNTQYF. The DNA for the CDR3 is TGTGCCAGCAGCCCGGGACAGACTATCACAAATACGCAGTATTTT.

CDR3 coding DNA: TGTGCCAGCAGCAACAACGCCGGGGAGCTGTTTTTT. This encodes CASSNNAGELFF. V usage is TRBV11-3 and J usage is TRBJ2-2, with unresolved D. Germline assignment: CDR1 SGHNT and CDR2 YENEEA. Trimming shortened V by 5 bases and J by 6 bases, and 7 bases separated the two germline ends. This CDR3 comprises 12 residues.

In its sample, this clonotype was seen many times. The CDR3 nucleotides are TGTGCCAGCAGTACCGGGACAGGGGACACTGAAGCTTTCTTT. The encoded protein is CASSTGTGDTEAFF. The rearrangement joins TRBV7-9 to TRBJ1-1; 10 bases are a match to TRBD1. Germline V lookup: CDR1 SEHNR, CDR2 FQNEAQ (reference sequence). This CDR3 spans 14 amino acids. Trimming removed 6 bases from V and 3 bases from J; junction bases left unmatched: 4.

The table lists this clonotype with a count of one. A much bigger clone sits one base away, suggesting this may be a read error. CDR3 DNA sequence: TGTGCCAGCAACCTAGACACGATGTCGCCGGCTTTCTTT. Translated: CASNLDTMSPAFF. The chain carries TRBV28 and TRBJ1-1; no definite D call. Trimming took off 7 bases at V and 11 bases at J, with 20 bases between the two ends. Looked up from germline, CDR1 is MDHEN and CDR2 is SYDVKM. The CDR3 covers 13 residues. Based on the CDR3 plus reference TRBV28 and TRBJ1-1, the full variable domain is DVKVTQSSRYLVKRTGEKVFLECVQDMDHENMFWYRQDPGLGLRLIYFSYDVKMKEKGDIPEGYSVSREKKERFSLILESASTNQTSMYLCASNLDTMSPAFFGQGTRLTVV.

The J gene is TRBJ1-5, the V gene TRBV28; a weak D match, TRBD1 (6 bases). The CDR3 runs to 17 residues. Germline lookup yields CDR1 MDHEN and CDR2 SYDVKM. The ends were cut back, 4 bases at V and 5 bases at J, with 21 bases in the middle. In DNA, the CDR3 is TGTGCCAGCAGTTCCCCCATGGGGGCCAGGGAAGATCAGCCCCAGCATTTT. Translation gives CASSSPMGAREDQPQHF.

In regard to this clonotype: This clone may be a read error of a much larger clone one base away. In DNA, the CDR3 is TGTGCCAGCAGCCACCTTGGGGCGAGTGTAGAGACCCAGTACTTC. It encodes CASSHLGASVETQYF. The rearrangement joins TRBV11-2 to TRBJ2-5; possibly TRBD1 for D (5 bases). Trimming took off 5 bases at V and 4 bases at J, with 17 bases between the two ends. The CDR3 length is 15 residues. Germline lookup yields CDR1 SGHAT and CDR2 FQNNGV.

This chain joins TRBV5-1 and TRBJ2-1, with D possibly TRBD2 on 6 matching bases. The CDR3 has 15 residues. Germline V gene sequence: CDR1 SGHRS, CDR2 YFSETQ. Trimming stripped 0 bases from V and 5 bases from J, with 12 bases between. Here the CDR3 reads CASSLDGSYDNEQFF. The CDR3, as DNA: TGCGCCAGCAGCTTGGACGGGAGTTATGACAATGAGCAGTTCTTC.

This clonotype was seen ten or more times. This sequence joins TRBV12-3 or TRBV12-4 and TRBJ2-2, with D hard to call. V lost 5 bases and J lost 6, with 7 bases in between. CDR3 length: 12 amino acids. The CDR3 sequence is CASSGVAGELFF. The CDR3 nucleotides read TGTGCCAGCAGTGGGGTCGCCGGGGAGCTGTTTTTT.

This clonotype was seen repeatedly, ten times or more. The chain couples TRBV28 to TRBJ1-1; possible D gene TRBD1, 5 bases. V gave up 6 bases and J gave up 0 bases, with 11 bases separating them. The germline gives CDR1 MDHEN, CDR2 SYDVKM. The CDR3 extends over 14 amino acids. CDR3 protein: CASRTYRLNTEAFF. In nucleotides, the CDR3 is TGTGCCAGCAGAACTTACAGGTTGAACACTGAAGCTTTCTTT.

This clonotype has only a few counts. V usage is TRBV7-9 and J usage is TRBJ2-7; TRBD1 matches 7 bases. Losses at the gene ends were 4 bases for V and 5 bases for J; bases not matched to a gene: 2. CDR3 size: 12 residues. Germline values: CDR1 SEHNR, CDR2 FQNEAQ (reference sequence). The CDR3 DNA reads TGTGCCAGCAGCTCCCAGGGGGACGAGCAGTACTTC. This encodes CASSSQGDEQYF.

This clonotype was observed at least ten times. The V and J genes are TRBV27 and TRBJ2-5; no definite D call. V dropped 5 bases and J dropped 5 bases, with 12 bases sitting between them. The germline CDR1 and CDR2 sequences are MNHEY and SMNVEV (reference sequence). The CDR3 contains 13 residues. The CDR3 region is CASSEALGETQYF. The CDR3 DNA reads TGTGCCAGCAGTGAGGCCCTCGGGGAGACCCAGTACTTC.

CDR3 DNA: TGTGCCAGCAGTACGGGTACGACACAGGTCCCTTTCGGCTACACCTTC. It codes for CASSTGTTQVPFGYTF. The chain carries TRBV6-2 or TRBV6-3 and TRBJ1-2; weak D call: TRBD1 (5 bases). V was pared by 5 bases and J by 8 bases, with 24 bases between. CDR1 MNHEY and CDR2 SVGEGT come from the germline V gene. The CDR3 contains 16 residues.

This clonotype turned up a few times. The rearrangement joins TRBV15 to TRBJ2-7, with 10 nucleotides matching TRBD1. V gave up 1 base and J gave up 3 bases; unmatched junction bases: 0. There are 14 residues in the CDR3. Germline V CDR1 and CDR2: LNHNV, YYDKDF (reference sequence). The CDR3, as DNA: TGTGCCACCAGCAGAGGGGACAGGGGCTACGAGCAGTACTTC. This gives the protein CATSRGDRGYEQYF.

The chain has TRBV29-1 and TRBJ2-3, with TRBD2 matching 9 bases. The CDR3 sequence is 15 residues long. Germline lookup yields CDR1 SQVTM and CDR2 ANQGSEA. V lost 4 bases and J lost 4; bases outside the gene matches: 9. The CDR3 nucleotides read TGCAGCGTTGTGGAGGGACTAGCCAGGGCAGATACGCAGTATTTT. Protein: CSVVEGLARADTQYF.

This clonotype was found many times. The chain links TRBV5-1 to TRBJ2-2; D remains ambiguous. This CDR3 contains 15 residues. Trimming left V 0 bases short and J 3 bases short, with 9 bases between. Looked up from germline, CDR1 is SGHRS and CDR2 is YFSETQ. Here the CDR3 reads CASSLVQVDTGELFF. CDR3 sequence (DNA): TGCGCCAGCAGCTTGGTTCAGGTTGACACCGGGGAGCTGTTTTTT.

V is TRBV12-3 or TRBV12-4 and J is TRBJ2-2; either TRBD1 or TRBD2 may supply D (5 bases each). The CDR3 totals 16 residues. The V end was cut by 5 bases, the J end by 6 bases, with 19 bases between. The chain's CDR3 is CASSPVRGAGAGELFF. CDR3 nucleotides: TGTGCCAGCAGTCCCGTGAGAGGGGCTGGGGCCGGGGAGCTGTTTTTT.

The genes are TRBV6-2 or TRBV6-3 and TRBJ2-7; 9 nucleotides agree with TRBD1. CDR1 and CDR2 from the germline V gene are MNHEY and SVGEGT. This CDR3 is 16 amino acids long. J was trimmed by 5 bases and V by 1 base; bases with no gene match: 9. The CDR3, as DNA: TGTGCCAGCAGTTACTTATTAGGGACAGGGAATAACGAGCAGTACTTC. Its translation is CASSYLLGTGNNEQYF.

The CDR3 reads CAISYTSGGSTSTDTQYF. The CDR3, as DNA: TGTGCCATCAGCTACACTAGCGGGGGGTCAACTAGCACAGATACGCAGTATTTT. The chain couples TRBV10-3 to TRBJ2-3; 12 bases align to TRBD2. Trimming took 6 bases from V and 0 from J; bases not matched to a gene: 10. This CDR3 spans 18 amino acids. Germline assignment: CDR1 ENHRY and CDR2 SYGVKD.

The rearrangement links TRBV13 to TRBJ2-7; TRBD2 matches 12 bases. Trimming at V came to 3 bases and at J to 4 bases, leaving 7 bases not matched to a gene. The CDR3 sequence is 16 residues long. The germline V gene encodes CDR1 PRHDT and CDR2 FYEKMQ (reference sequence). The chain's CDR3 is CASSFFQLAGGYEQYF. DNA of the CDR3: TGTGCCAGCAGCTTTTTCCAACTAGCGGGAGGATACGAGCAGTACTTC.